This T cell receptor beta chain was captured by sequencing in a study of metastatic and nonmetastatic thyroid tumors. For the study at large: The comparison covered peripheral blood and tumor or nodule tissue in malignant and benign thyroid patients. The study's findings and limits: It was reportedly found that TCR beta diversity was significantly higher in malignant thyroid tumors than in benign nodules, a difference seen in both blood and tumor samples.

Thyroid surgery took place with no prior treatment in any patient. Per the study methods: Construction of a distant-metastasis classifier for papillary thyroid cancer relied on CDR3 differences across clinicopathological groups. MiXCR was used by TCRdb to re-call the PCR reads. TCRdb assigned the V and J calls; the authors' analysis was not used. This table has roughly 33,000 clones, approximately 15% appearing once. The CDR3 length is 18 residues. Per the germline V gene, CDR1 is SGHAT and CDR2 is FQNNGV. V lost 0 bases and J lost 3, with 15 bases in between. Concerning this clone: Antigen specificity is unknown.

This sequence joins TRBV11-2 and TRBJ2-6; D unclear. The sequencing sample was made of blood. The clonotype comes from a female donor with papillary thyroid cancer or a benign thyroid nodule (not recorded which). Some clones in this sample may be carry-over from other donors' samples. For the CDR3, the DNA is TGTGCCAGCAGCTTAGACTCGGGCCTCCCTTTTGGGGCCAACGTCCTGACTTTC. Translation: CASSLDSGLPFGANVLTF.